Listed here are 11 T cell receptor beta chains from one sample, sequenced in a study of beta chain features in type 1 diabetes. Expressed TCRB transcripts got sequenced, as all isolated RNA was reverse transcribed. Generated by immunoSEQ multiplex PCR, the TCRdb table keeps only in-frame clones and is missing some. The data contain 220,000 or so clones, roughly two thirds of them singletons. The sample taken for sequencing was naive CD4+ T cells from blood. The receptors were sampled from a young man in good health.

This clone has just a few counts. The gene calls are TRBV29-1 and TRBJ1-1; D gene unclear. V lost 5 bases, J lost 5 bases, and 12 bases lay in between. The CDR3 is 12 residues long. Germline V gene lookup returns CDR1 SQVTM and CDR2 ANQGSEA. For the CDR3, the DNA is TGCAGCGTTCTTGAGGGCGTGACTGAAGCTTTCTTT. It encodes CSVLEGVTEAFF.

The J gene is TRBJ2-2, the V gene TRBV29-1, with D maybe TRBD2 (5 bases). The CDR3 extends over 16 amino acids. The ends were cut back, 3 bases at V and 0 bases at J, with 14 bases in the middle. The V gene's germline CDR1 is SQVTM and CDR2 ANQGSEA. The CDR3 spells CSVDSQPGSNTGELFF. The CDR3 nucleotides are TGCAGCGTTGATTCTCAACCGGGATCGAACACCGGGGAGCTGTTTTTT.

The chain has TRBV6-1 and TRBJ2-6; the D is unclear. The CDR3 sequence is 15 residues long. Germline values: CDR1 MNHNS, CDR2 SASEGT. Trimming removed 4 bases from V and 0 bases from J, with 7 bases in between. The DNA of the CDR3 is TGTGCCAGCAGTGTGGGATTCTCTGGGGCCAACGTCCTGACTTTC. Residues: CASSVGFSGANVLTF.

This chain joins TRBV9 and TRBJ2-3, with 10 bases aligning to TRBD1. The CDR3 sequence is 15 residues long. J lost 4 bases, V lost 6 bases, and 8 bases had no gene match. Germline CDR1 reads SGDLS; CDR2 reads YYNGEE. The CDR3: CASNLGGQGADTQYF. CDR3 bases: TGTGCCAGCAACCTAGGAGGACAGGGGGCAGATACGCAGTATTTT.

This chain connects TRBV30 to TRBJ1-1; D remains ambiguous. Germline assignment: CDR1 GTSNPN and CDR2 SVGIG (reference sequence). V dropped 8 bases and J dropped 1 base, with 14 bases sitting between them. This CDR3 is built from 13 residues. The CDR3 sequence: CALGYRRNTEAFF. As DNA, the CDR3 is TGTGCCCTGGGATATCGCAGGAACACTGAAGCTTTCTTT.

The chain combines TRBV2 with TRBJ2-7; tentative D call: TRBD1 (6 bases). Trimming left V 6 bases short and J 3 bases short, with 18 bases between. CDR1 is SNHLY and CDR2 is FYNNEI in the germline V gene. The CDR3 has 15 amino acids. The CDR3 loop reads CASSRSRQVNYEQYF. In DNA, the CDR3 is TGTGCCAGCAGCAGGTCCCGACAGGTGAACTACGAGCAGTACTTC.

The rearrangement links TRBV19 to TRBJ2-7; D is unclear. V lost 6 bases, J lost 5 bases, and 11 bases lay in between. The CDR3 length is 12 residues. Germline values: CDR1 LNHDA, CDR2 SQIVND (reference sequence). CDR3 sequence: CASRSVVHEQYF. The CDR3, as DNA: TGTGCCAGTAGGTCCGTGGTCCACGAGCAGTACTTC.

The chain joins TRBV29-1 to TRBJ1-1; D not resolved. The germline CDR1 and CDR2 sequences are SQVTM and ANQGSEA. The CDR3 loop spans 11 amino acids. V was shortened by 1 base and J by 7 bases, with 7 bases between the two germline ends. CDR3 loop: CSVEGQDEAFF. CDR3 coding DNA: TGCAGCGTTGAAGGGCAGGATGAAGCTTTCTTT.

This clone has just a few counts. The chain recombines TRBV30 with TRBJ2-5; D gene uncertain. The V end was cut by 6 bases, the J end by 4 bases, with 18 bases between. Germline V gene data show CDR1 as GTSNPN and CDR2 as SVGIG (reference sequence). The CDR3 has 14 residues. The CDR3 sequence is CACTRGSMGETQYF. CDR3 coding DNA: TGTGCCTGTACGAGAGGATCCATGGGAGAGACCCAGTACTTC.

Only a few counts were recorded for this clone. The genes are TRBV14 and TRBJ2-7; a possible D gene is TRBD1 (6 bases). Germline V CDR1 and CDR2: SGHDN, FVKESK. V lost 2 bases to trimming and J lost 7 bases, with 15 bases between them. There are 14 residues in the CDR3. The CDR3 protein is CASSQSLGAREQYF. In DNA, the CDR3 is TGTGCCAGCAGCCAATCATTGGGGGCGCGGGAGCAGTACTTC. Full variable domain (missing parts from reference TRBV14 and TRBJ2-7): EAGVTQFPSHSVIEKGQTVTLRCDPISGHDNLYWYRRVMGKEIKFLLHFVKESKQDESGMPNNRFLAERTGGTYSTLKVQPAELEDSGVYFCASSQSLGAREQYFGPGTRLTVT.

This clone was found a few times. The DNA of the CDR3 is TGCGCCAGCAGCCAAGATAATGGGCAGAAAGCTTTCTTT. This codes for CASSQDNGQKAFF. The chain links TRBV4-1 to TRBJ1-1, with D uncertain. The V end was cut by 0 bases, the J end by 9 bases, with 11 bases between. Germline values: CDR1 MGHRA, CDR2 YSYEKL. This CDR3 has 13 amino acids.